This T cell receptor beta chain was identified in a study of shared clonotypes between healthy human individuals. Broader study findings: Non-shared clonotypes had lower generation probabilities than those shared by all four donors.

Some clones are missing from TCRdb's copy, which holds only in-frame ones; the method was immunoSEQ multiplex PCR. The sample consists of around 940,000 clones, approximately 76% of them appearing once. A word on this clone: Its antigen is undetermined.

The sequence was obtained from a man aged 18 to 29 in good health. Sequences were obtained from memory CD4+ T cells sorted from blood. Subset: CD45RA-negative fraction.

The CDR3 is CASSPGTGITSTDTQYF. In DNA, the CDR3 is TGTGCCAGCAGCCCTGGGACAGGGATTACTAGCACAGATACGCAGTATTTT. The V and J genes are TRBV5-8 and TRBJ2-3, with TRBD1 matching 9 bases. There are 17 residues in the CDR3. Germline loops: CDR1 SGHTS, CDR2 YDEGEE. With V trimmed by 4 bases and J by 0 bases, 9 bases remained unmatched.